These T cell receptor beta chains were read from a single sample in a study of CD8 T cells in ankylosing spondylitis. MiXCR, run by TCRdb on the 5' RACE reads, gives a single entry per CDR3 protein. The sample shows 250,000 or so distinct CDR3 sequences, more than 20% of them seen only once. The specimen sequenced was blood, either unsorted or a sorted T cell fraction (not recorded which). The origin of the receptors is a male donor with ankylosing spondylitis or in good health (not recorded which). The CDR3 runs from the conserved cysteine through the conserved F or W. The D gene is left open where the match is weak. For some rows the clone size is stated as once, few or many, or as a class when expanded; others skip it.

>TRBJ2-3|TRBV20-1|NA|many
CSARVTADTQYF
TGCAGTGCTAGAGTGACTGCAGATACGCAGTATTTT
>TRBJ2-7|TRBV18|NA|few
CASSRDRPYEQYF
TGTGCCAGCTCACGGGACCGACCCTACGAGCAGTACTTC
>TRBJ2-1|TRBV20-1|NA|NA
CSARVATSSSYNEQFF
TGCAGTGCTAGAGTTGCCACCTCCAGCTCCTACAATGAGCAGTTCTTC
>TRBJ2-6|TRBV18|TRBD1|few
CASSHGARGLGANVLTF
TGTGCCAGCTCACACGGGGCCAGGGGGCTCGGGGCCAACGTCCTGACTTTC
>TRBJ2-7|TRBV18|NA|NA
CASSPTRQIRSSYEQYF
TGTGCCAGCTCACCAACGCGACAAATCAGAAGCTCCTACGAGCAGTACTTC
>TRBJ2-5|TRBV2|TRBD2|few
CASRKGTSGGQETQYF
TGTGCCAGCAGAAAGGGGACTAGCGGGGGACAAGAGACCCAGTACTTC
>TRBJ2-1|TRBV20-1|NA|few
CSARLRARGTYNEQFF
TGCAGTGCTAGACTTAGGGCCAGGGGCACCTACAATGAGCAGTTCTTC
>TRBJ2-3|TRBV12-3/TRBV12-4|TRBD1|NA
CASSSSRTGSLPDTQYF
TGTGCCAGCAGTTCAAGCAGGACAGGGTCCCTGCCTGATACGCAGTATTTT
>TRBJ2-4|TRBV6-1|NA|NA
CASRQTAKNIQYF
TGTGCCAGCAGGCAGACGGCCAAAAACATTCAGTACTTC
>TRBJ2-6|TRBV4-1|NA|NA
CASSQFWVTGANVLTF
TGCGCCAGCAGCCAATTTTGGGTTACGGGGGCCAACGTCCTGACTTTC
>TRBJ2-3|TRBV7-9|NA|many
CASSPMGDTQYF
TGTGCCAGCAGCCCGATGGGAGATACGCAGTATTTT
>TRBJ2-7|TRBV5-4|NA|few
CASSLDPVSSYEQYF
TGTGCCAGCAGCTTGGACCCTGTCAGCTCCTACGAGCAGTACTTC
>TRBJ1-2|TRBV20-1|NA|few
CSAIPTLPRFYGYTF
TGCAGTGCTATCCCCACGCTCCCTCGGTTCTATGGCTACACCTTC
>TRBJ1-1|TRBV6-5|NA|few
CASSSRGIEAFF
TGTGCCAGCAGTTCAAGGGGTATTGAAGCTTTCTTT
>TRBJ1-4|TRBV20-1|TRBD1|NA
CSTFPGQGNNEKLFF
TGCAGTACCTTCCCGGGACAGGGGAATAATGAAAAACTGTTTTTT
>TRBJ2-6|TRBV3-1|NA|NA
CARTNLGGPDSSGANVLTF
TGTGCCCGCACCAACCTGGGGGGTCCCGATTCCTCTGGGGCCAACGTCCTGACTTTC
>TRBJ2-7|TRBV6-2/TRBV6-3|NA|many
CASRGRDYEQYF
TGTGCCAGCCGAGGGCGAGACTACGAGCAGTACTTC
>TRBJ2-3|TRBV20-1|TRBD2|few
CSARRTGGPTDTQYF
TGCAGTGCTAGGAGGACGGGGGGGCCCACAGATACGCAGTATTTT
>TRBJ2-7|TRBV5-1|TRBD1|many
CASSSGTGGRESYF
TGCGCCAGCAGCTCCGGGACAGGGGGCAGGGAGTCGTACTTC
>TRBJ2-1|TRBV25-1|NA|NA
CASSEWGRRSYNEQFF
TGTGCCAGCAGTGAATGGGGCAGGAGGTCGTACAATGAGCAGTTCTTC
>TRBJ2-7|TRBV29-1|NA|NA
CSGGQGPSYEQYF
TGCAGCGGGGGACAAGGGCCCTCCTACGAGCAGTACTTC
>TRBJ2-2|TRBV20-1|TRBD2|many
CSARRSGGGSPGELFF
TGCAGTGCTAGAAGGTCTGGGGGGGGGTCCCCCGGGGAGCTGTTTTTT
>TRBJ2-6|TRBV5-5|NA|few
CASSWNTGSGANVLTF
TGTGCCAGCAGCTGGAACACAGGTTCTGGGGCCAACGTCCTGACTTTC
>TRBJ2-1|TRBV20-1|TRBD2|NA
CSAPIAGGGYNEQFF
TGCAGTGCCCCGATCGCCGGCGGGGGCTACAATGAGCAGTTCTTC
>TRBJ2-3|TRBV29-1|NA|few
CSVEERRRAKDTQYF
TGCAGCGTTGAAGAACGGAGGAGGGCGAAAGATACGCAGTATTTT
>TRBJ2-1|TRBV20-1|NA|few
CSARLGHYNEQFF
TGCAGTGCTAGACTGGGACATTACAATGAGCAGTTCTTC
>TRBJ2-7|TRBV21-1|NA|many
CASSKRRETCSYEQYF
TGTGCCAGCAGCAAAAGGAGAGAAACCTGCTCCTACGAGCAGTACTTC
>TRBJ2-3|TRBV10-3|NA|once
CASGRVSDTQYF
TGTGCCTCGGGCAGGGTGTCAGATACGCAGTATTTT
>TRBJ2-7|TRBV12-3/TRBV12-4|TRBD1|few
CASSPGQLYEQYF
TGTGCCAGCAGTCCGGGACAGCTTTACGAGCAGTACTTC
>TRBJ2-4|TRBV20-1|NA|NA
CSAAEGGQSSIQYF
TGCAGTGCCGCTGAGGGGGGGCAAAGTAGCATTCAGTACTTC
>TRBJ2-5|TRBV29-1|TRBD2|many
CSVEDRGLAGLETQYF
TGCAGCGTTGAAGATCGGGGACTAGCCGGTCTCGAGACCCAGTACTTC
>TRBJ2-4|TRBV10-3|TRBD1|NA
CAISESNRGLAKNIQYF
TGTGCCATCAGTGAGTCGAACAGGGGGCTAGCCAAAAACATTCAGTACTTC
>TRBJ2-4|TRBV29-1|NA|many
CSVEDRGQGKNIQYF
TGCAGCGTTGAAGACCGGGGGCAGGGCAAAAACATTCAGTACTTC
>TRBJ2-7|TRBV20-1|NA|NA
CSAREEVFDEQYF
TGCAGTGCTAGAGAGGAGGTTTTCGACGAGCAGTACTTC
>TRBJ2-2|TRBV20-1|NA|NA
CSASLRGNTGELFF
TGCAGTGCTAGTCTTCGAGGGAACACCGGGGAGCTGTTTTTT
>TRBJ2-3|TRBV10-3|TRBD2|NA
CAIRLAGTDTQYF
TGTGCCATCCGACTAGCGGGCACAGATACGCAGTATTTT
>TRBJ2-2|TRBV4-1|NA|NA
CASSQVFQGTGELFF
TGCGCCAGCAGCCAAGTGTTTCAGGGCACCGGGGAGCTGTTTTTT
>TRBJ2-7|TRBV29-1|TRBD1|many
CSGGQFDEQYF
TGCAGCGGGGGACAGTTCGACGAGCAGTACTTC
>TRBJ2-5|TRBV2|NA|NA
CASIEEQLTQETQYF
TGTGCCAGCATTGAAGAACAGCTCACCCAAGAGACCCAGTACTTC
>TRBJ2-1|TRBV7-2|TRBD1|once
CASSLTRQGGEQFF
TGTGCCAGCAGCTTAACCCGACAGGGTGGGGAGCAGTTCTTC
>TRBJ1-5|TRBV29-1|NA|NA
CSVWQGRNQPQHF
TGCAGCGTTTGGCAGGGAAGAAATCAGCCCCAGCATTTT
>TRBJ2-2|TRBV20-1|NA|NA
CSAKTSGELFF
TGCAGTGCAAAGACTAGCGGGGAGCTGTTTTTT
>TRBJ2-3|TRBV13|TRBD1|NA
CASSLRGQSLDTQYF
TGTGCCAGCAGCCTCCGGGGACAGAGCCTAGATACGCAGTATTTT
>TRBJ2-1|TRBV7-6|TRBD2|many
CASSLVSGGKFGNEQFF
TGTGCCAGCAGCTTAGTCAGCGGGGGGAAGTTTGGGAATGAGCAGTTCTTC
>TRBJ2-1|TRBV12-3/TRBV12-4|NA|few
CASSLQYNEQFF
TGTGCCAGCAGTTTGCAGTACAATGAGCAGTTCTTC
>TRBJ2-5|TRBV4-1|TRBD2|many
CASSKTSGGIQETQYF
TGCGCCAGCAGCAAAACTAGCGGGGGCATTCAAGAGACCCAGTACTTC
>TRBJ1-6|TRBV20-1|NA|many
CSASRGALNSPLHF
TGCAGTGCCTCCCGAGGGGCATTAAATTCACCCCTCCACTTT
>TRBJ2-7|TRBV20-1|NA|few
CSARVDQSGQYF
TGCAGTGCTAGGGTCGATCAAAGCGGGCAGTACTTC
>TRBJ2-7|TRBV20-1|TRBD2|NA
CSAETSGGPLIYEQYF
TGCAGTGCTGAGACTAGCGGGGGGCCCCTTATCTACGAGCAGTACTTC
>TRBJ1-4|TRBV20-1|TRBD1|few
CSARDSVNEKLFF
TGCAGTGCAAGGGACAGCGTTAATGAAAAACTGTTTTTT
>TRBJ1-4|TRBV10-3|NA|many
CATGEDEKLFF
TGTGCCACCGGGGAGGATGAAAAACTGTTTTTT
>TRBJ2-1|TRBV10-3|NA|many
CAIGSRGQYNEQFF
TGTGCCATCGGATCCCGGGGGCAGTACAATGAGCAGTTCTTC
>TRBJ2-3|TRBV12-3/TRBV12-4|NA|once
CASSFGRWLTDTQYF
TGTGCCAGCAGTTTTGGCCGATGGCTCACAGATACGCAGTATTTT
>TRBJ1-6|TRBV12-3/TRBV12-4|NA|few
CASSFGSPLHF
TGTGCCAGCAGTTTTGGGTCACCCCTCCACTTT